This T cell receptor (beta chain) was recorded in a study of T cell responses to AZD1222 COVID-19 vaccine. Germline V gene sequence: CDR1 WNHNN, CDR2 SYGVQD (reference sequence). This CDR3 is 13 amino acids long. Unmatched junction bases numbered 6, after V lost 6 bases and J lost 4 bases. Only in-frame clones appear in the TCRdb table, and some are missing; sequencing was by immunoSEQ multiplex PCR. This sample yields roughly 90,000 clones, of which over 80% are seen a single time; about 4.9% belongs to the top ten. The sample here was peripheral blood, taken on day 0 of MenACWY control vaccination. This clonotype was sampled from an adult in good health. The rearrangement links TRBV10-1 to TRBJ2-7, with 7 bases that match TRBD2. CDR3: CASSLFGGYEQYF. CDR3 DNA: TGCGCCAGCAGCCTTTTCGGGGGGTACGAGCAGTACTTC.